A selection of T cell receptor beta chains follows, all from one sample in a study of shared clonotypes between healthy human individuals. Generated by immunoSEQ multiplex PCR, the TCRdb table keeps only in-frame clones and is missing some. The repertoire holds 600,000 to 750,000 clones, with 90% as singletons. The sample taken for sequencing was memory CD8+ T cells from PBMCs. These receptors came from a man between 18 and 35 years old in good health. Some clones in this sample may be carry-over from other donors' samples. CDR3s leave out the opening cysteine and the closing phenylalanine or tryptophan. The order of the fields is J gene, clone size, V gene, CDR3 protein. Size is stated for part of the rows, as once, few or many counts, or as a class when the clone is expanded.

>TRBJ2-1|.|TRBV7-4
ASSPRLAGAVDNEQF
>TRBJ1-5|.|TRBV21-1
ASSTEDRGLGSNQPQH
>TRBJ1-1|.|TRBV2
ASSPDWGTEAF
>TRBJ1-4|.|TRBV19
ASSPRDSTNEKLF
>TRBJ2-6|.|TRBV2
ASSELADRFSGANVLT
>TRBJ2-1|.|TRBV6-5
ASSVGGERNEQF
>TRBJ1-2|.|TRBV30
ARRGLNGYT
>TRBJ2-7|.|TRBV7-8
ASSPPYRERYEQY
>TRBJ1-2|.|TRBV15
ATSRDLGTAVNYGYT
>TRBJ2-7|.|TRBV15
ATSTGTSLSYEQY
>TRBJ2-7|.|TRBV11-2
ASSLGLGAAYEQY
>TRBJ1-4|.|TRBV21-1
ASSKGGPLGHLPTNEKLF
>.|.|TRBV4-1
ASSQVPQVYEQY
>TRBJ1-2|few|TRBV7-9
ASSFEDYT
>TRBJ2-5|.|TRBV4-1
ASSQPSGSQETQY
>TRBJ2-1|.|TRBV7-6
ASSPSGFSSYNEQF
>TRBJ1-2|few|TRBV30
AWSQGDYGYT
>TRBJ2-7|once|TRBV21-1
ASSKAEGQGGLAGSGISYEQY
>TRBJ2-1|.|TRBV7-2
ASSLDALGFSYNEQF
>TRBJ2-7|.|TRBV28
ASSLPRTEDSYEQY
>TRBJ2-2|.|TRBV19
ASSLRGLAGELF
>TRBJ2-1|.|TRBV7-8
ASSLWRGDSSYNEQF
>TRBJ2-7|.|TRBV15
ATTLGRATYEQY